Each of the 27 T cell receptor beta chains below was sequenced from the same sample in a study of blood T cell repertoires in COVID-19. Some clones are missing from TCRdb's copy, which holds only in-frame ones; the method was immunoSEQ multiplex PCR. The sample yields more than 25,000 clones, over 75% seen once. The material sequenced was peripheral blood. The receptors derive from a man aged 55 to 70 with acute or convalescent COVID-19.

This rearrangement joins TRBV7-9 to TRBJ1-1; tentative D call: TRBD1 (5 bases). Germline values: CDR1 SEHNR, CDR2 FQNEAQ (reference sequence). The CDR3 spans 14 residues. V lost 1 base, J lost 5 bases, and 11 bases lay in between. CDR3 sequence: CASSLDRMRTEAFF. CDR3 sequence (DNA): TGTGCCAGCAGCTTAGACAGGATGAGAACTGAAGCTTTCTTT.

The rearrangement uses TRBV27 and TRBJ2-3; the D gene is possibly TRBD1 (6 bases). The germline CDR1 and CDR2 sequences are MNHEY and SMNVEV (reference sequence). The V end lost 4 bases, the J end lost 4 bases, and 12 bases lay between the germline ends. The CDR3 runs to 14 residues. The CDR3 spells CASSSTRQADTQYF. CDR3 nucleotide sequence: TGTGCCAGCAGTTCCACCCGACAGGCAGATACGCAGTATTTT.

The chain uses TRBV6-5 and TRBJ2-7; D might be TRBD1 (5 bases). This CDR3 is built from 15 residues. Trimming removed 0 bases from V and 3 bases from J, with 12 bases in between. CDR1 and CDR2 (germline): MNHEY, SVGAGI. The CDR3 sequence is CASSYSRQGNYEQYF. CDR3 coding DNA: TGTGCCAGCAGTTACTCTCGGCAGGGTAACTACGAGCAGTACTTC.

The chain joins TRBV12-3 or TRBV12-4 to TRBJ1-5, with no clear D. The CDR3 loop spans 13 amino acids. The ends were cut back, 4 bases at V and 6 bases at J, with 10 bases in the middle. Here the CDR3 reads CASSSDLPQPQHF. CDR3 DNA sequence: TGTGCCAGCAGTTCAGATCTCCCTCAGCCCCAGCATTTT.

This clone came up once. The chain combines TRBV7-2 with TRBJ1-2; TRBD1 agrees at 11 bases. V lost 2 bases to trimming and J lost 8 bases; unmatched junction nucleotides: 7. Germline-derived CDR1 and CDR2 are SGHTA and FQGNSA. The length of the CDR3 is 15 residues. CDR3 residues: CASSLSGQGARGYTF. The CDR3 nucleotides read TGTGCCAGCAGCTTATCAGGACAGGGGGCTCGGGGCTACACCTTC.

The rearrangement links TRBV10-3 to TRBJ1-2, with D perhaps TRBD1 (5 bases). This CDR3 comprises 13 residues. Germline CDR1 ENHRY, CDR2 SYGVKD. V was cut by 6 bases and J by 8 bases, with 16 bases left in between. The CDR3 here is CAISRELRGGYTF. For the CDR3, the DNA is TGTGCCATCAGCAGGGAACTCCGTGGAGGCTACACCTTC.

The CDR3 region is CASGQPGVFYEQYF. In DNA, the CDR3 is TGTGCCAGTGGGCAACCAGGGGTTTTTTACGAGCAGTACTTC. The V and J genes are TRBV19 and TRBJ2-7, with D perhaps matching TRBD1 (6 bases). The V end lost 8 bases, the J end lost 4 bases, and 18 bases lay between the germline ends. CDR1 is LNHDA, CDR2 SQIVND, per germline (reference sequence). The CDR3 length is 14 residues.

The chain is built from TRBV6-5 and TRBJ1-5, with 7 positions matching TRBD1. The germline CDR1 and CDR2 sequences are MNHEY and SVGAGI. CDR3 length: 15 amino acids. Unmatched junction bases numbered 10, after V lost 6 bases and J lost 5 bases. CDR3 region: CASSQTTGTDQPQHF. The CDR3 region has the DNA TGTGCCAGCAGCCAGACGACAGGGACGGATCAGCCCCAGCATTTT.

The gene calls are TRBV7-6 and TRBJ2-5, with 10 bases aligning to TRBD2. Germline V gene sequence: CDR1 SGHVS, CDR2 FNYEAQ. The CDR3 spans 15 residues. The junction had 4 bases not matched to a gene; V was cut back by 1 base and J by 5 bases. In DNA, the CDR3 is TGTGCCAGCAGCTTAGGAGCGGGGGGGCGGGAGACCCAGTACTTC. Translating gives CASSLGAGGRETQYF.

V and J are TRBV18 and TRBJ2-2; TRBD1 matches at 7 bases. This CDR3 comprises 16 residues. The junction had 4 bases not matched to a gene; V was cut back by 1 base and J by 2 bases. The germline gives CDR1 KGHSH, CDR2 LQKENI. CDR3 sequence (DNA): TGTGCCAGCTCACCACGGGGACAGCCAAACACCGGGGAGCTGTTTTTT. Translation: CASSPRGQPNTGELFF.

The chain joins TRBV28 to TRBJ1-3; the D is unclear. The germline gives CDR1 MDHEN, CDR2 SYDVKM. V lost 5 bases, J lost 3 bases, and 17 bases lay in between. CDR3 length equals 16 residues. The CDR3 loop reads CASSPAGSEDGNTIYF. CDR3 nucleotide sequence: TGTGCCAGCAGTCCCGCCGGGTCAGAGGATGGAAACACCATATATTTT.

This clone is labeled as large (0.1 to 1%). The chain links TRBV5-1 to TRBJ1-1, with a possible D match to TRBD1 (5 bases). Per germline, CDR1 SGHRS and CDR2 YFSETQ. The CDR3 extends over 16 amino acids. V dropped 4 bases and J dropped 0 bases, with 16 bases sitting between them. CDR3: CASSPGRGEMNTEAFF. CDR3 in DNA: TGCGCCAGCAGCCCCGGGAGGGGTGAGATGAACACTGAAGCTTTCTTT.

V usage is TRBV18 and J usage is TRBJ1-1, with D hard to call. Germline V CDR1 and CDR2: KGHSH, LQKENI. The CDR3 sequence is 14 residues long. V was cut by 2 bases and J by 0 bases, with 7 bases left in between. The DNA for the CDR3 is TGTGCCAGCTCACCAGAGGATCTGAACACTGAAGCTTTCTTT. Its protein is CASSPEDLNTEAFF.

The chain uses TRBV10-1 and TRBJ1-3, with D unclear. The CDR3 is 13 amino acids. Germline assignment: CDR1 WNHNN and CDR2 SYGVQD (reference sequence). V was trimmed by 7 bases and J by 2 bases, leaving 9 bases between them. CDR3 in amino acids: CASMPGTGNTIYF. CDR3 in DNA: TGCGCCAGCATGCCGGGGACTGGAAACACCATATATTTT.

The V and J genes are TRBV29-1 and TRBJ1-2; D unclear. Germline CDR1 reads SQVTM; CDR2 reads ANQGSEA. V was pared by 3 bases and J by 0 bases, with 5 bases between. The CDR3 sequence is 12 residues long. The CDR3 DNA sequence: TGCAGCGTTGAGCGGGCTAACTATGGCTACACCTTC. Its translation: CSVERANYGYTF.

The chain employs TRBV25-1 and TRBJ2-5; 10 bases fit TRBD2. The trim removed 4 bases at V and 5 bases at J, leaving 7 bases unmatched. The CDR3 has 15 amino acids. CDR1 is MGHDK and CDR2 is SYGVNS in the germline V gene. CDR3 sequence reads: CASSVPAGGPETQYF. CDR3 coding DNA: TGTGCCAGCAGTGTTCCAGCGGGGGGGCCGGAGACCCAGTACTTC.

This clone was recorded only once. The DNA for the CDR3 is TGTGCCAGTAGTCTAGGGACTAGCGGGGGGCAAGAGACCCAGTACTTC. It codes for CASSLGTSGGQETQYF. The rearrangement links TRBV19 to TRBJ2-5; 15 positions match TRBD2. This CDR3 is built from 16 residues. From germline, CDR1 is LNHDA and CDR2 SQIVND (reference sequence). V trimming: 5 bases; J trimming: 2 bases; junction bases outside the gene matches: 3.

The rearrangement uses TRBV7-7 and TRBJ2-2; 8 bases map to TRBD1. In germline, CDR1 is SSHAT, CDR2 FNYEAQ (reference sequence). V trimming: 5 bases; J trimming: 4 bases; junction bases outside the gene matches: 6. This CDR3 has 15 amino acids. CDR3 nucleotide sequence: TGTGCCAGCAGCCATAGACAGGGGAGCACCGGGGAGCTGTTTTTT. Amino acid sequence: CASSHRQGSTGELFF.

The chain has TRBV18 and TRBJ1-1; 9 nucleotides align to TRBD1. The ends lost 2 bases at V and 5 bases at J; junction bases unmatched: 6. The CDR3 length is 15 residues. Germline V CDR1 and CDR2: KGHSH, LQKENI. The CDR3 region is CASSPFDRGWTEAFF. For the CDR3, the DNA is TGTGCCAGCTCACCATTCGACAGGGGGTGGACTGAAGCTTTCTTT.

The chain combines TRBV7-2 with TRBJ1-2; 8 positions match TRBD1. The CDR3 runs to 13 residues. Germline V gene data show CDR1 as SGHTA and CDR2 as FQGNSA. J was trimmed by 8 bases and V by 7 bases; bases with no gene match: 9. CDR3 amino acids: CASTKDRALGYTF. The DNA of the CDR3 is TGTGCCAGCACTAAGGACAGGGCCTTGGGCTACACCTTC. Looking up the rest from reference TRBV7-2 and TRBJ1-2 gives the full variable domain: GAGVSQSPSNKVTEKGKDVELRCDPISGHTALYWYRQSLGQGLEFLIYFQGNSAPDKSGLPSDRFSAERTGGSVSTLTIQRTQQEDSAVYLCASTKDRALGYTFGSGTRLTVV.

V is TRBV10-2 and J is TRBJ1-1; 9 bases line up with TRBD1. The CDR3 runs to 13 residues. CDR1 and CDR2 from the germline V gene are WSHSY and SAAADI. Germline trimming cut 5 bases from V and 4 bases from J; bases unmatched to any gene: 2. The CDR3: CASSTTGGTEAFF. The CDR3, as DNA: TGCGCCAGCAGTACGACAGGGGGCACTGAAGCTTTCTTT.

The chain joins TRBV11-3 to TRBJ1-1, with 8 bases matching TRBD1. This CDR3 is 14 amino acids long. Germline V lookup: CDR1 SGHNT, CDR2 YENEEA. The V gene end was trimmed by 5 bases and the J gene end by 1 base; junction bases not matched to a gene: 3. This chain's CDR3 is CASSHGTGNTEAFF. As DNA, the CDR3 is TGTGCCAGCAGCCATGGGACAGGGAACACTGAAGCTTTCTTT. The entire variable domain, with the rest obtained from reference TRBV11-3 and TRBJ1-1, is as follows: EAGVVQSPRYKIIEKKQPVAFWCNPISGHNTLYWYLQNLGQGPELLIRYENEEAVDDSQLPKDRFSAERLKGVDSTLKIQPAELGDSAVYLCASSHGTGNTEAFFGQGTRLTVV.

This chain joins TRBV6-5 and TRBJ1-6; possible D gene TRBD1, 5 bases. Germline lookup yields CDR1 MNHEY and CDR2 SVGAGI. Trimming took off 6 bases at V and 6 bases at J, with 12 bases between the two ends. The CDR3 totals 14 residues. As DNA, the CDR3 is TGTGCCAGCAGGGGGGGACTGTTTAATTCACCCCTCCACTTT. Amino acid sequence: CASRGGLFNSPLHF.

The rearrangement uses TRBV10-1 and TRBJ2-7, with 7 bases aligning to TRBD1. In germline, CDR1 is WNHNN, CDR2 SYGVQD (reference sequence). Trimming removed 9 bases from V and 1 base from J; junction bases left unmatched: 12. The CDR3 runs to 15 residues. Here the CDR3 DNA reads TGCGCCAGGTCGGAGACAGGGTGCAAGTCCTACGAGCAGTACTTC. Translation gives CARSETGCKSYEQYF.

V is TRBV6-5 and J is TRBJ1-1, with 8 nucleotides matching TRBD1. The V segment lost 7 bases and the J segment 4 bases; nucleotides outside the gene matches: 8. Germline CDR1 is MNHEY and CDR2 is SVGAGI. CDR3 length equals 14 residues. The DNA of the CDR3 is TGTGCCAGCATTTTTGGACAGGGTGGCACTGAAGCTTTCTTT. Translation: CASIFGQGGTEAFF.

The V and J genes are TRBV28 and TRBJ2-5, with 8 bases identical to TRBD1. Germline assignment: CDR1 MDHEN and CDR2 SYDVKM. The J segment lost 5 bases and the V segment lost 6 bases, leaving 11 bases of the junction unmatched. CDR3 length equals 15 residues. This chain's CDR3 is CASSLPTGGTETQYF. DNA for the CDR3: TGTGCCAGCAGCCTACCCACAGGGGGTACGGAGACCCAGTACTTC.

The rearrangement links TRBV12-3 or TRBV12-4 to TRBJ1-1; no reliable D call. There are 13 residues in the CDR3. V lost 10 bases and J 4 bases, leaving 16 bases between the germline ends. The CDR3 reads CATRDPRGTEAFF. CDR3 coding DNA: TGTGCCACCAGAGACCCTCGGGGCACTGAAGCTTTCTTT.